The clone carrying this T cell receptor (beta chain) was seen many times. The antigen is not known. These data belong to a study of CD8 T cells in ankylosing spondylitis. CDR3 size: 14 residues. Trimming removed 3 bases from V and 1 base from J, with 6 bases in between. Study-level points and caveats: Among TCR beta sequences, a motif of eight highly homologous variants appeared characteristic of ankylosing spondylitis blood. Enrichment of disease-linked clones was reportedly significant in matched ankylosing spondylitis synovial fluid.

In TCRdb, the 5' RACE reads were re-called with MiXCR into one record per CDR3 protein. The table lists around 150,000 distinct CDR3 sequences, about a sixth of them singletons. The TCR was taken from a male donor with ankylosing spondylitis or in good health (not recorded which). Source material: blood, either unsorted or a sorted T cell fraction (not recorded which). The V and J genes are TRBV12-3 or TRBV12-4 and TRBJ2-2; D not certain. CDR3 sequence (DNA): TGTGCCAGCAGTTTTAGCCAGAACACCGGGGAGCTGTTTTTT. Amino acid sequence: CASSFSQNTGELFF.